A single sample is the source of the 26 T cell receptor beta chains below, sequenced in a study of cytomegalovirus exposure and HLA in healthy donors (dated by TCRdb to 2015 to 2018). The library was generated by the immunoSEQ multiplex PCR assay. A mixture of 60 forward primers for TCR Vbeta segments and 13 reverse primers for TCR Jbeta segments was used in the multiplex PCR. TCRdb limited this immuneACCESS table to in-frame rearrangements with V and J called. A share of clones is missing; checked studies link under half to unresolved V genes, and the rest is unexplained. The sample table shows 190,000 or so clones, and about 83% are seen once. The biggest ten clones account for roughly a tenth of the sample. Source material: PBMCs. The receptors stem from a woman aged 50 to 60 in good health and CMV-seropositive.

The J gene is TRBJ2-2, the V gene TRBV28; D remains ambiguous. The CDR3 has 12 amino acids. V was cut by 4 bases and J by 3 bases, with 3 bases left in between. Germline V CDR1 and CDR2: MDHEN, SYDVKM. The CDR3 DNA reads TGTGCCAGCAGTTCCTACACCGGGGAGCTGTTTTTT. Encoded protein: CASSSYTGELFF.

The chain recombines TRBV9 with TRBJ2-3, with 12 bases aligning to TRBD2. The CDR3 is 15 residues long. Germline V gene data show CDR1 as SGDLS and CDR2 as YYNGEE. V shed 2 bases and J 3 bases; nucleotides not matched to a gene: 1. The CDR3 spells CASSVTSGGTDTQYF. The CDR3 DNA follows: TGTGCCAGCAGCGTGACTAGCGGGGGTACAGATACGCAGTATTTT.

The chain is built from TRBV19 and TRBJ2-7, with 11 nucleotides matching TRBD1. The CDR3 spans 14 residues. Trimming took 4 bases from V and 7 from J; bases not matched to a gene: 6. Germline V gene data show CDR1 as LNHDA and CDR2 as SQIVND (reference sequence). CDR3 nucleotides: TGTGCCAGTAGTAGGGACAGGGGGACGGGGGAGCAGTACTTC. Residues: CASSRDRGTGEQYF.

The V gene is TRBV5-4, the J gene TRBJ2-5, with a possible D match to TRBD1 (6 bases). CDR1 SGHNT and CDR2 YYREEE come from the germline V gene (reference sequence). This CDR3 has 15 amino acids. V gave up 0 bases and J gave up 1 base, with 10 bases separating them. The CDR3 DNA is TGTGCCAGCAGCTTGGTGGACAGTCTCCAAGAGACCCAGTACTTC. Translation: CASSLVDSLQETQYF.

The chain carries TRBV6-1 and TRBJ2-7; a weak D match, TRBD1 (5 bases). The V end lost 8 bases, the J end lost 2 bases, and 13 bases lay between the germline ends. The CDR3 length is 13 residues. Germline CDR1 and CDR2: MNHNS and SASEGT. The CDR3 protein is CASAVGQTYEQYF. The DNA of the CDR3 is TGTGCCAGCGCCGTGGGGCAGACCTACGAGCAGTACTTC.

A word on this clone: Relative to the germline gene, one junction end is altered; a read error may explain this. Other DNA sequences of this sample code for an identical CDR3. The CDR3 DNA sequence: TGCGCCAGCAGCCTAGGACAGGGTCCCAGATTGGGCACTGAAGCTTTCTTT. Translation: CASSLGQGPRLGTEAFF. V and J are TRBV5-4 and TRBJ1-1; TRBD1 aligns across 8 bases. The length of the CDR3 is 17 residues. The germline V gene encodes CDR1 SGHNT and CDR2 YYREEE (reference sequence).

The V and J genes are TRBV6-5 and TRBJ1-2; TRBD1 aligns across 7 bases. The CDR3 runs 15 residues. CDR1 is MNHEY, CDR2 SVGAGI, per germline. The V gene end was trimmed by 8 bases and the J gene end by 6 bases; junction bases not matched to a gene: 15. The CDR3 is CASAERQGLGDGYTF. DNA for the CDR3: TGTGCCAGCGCGGAACGACAGGGATTAGGCGATGGCTACACCTTC.

The CDR3 here is CASSWGVETEAFF. CDR3 nucleotide sequence: TGCGCCAGCAGCTGGGGGGTAGAGACTGAAGCTTTCTTT. The chain is built from TRBV5-1 and TRBJ1-1; a possible D gene is TRBD1 (5 bases). The V end was cut by 3 bases, the J end by 5 bases, with 11 bases between. Germline V gene sequence: CDR1 SGHRS, CDR2 YFSETQ. The CDR3 is 13 amino acids.

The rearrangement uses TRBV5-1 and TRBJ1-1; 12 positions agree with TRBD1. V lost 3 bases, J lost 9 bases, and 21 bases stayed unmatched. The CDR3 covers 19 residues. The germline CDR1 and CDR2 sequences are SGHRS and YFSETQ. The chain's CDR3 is CASSSGQGARVSKGGQAFF. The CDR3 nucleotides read TGCGCCAGCAGCTCGGGACAGGGGGCGCGCGTTTCTAAAGGGGGTCAAGCTTTCTTT.

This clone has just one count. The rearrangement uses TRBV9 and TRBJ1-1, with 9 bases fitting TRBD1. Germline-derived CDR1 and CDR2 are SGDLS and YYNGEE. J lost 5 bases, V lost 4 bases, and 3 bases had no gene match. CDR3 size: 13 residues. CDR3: CASSLGQGTEAFF. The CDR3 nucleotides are TGTGCCAGCAGCCTGGGACAGGGAACTGAAGCTTTCTTT.

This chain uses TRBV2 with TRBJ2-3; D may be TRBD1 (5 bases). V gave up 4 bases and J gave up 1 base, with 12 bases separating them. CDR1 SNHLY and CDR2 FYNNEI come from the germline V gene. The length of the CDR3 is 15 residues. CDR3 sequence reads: CASSVGHPGTDTQYF. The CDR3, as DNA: TGTGCCAGCAGTGTTGGACACCCTGGCACAGATACGCAGTATTTT.

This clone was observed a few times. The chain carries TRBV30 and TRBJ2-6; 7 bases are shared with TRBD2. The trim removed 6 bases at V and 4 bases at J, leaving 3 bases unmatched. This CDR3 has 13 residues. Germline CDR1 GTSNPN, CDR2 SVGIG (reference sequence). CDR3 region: CACTGGGANVLTF. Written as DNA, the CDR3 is TGTGCCTGTACGGGAGGAGGGGCCAACGTCCTGACTTTC.

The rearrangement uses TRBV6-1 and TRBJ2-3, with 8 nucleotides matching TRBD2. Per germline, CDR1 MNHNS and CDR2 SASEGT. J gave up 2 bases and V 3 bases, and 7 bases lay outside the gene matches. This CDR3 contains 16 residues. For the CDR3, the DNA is TGTGCCAGCAGTGACTGGAGCGGGAGCAACACAGATACGCAGTATTTT. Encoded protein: CASSDWSGSNTDTQYF.

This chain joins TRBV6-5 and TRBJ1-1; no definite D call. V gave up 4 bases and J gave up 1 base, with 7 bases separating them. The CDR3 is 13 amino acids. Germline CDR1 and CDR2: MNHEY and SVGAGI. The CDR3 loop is CASSSRENTEAFF. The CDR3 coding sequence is TGTGCCAGCAGTTCCCGGGAGAACACTGAAGCTTTCTTT.

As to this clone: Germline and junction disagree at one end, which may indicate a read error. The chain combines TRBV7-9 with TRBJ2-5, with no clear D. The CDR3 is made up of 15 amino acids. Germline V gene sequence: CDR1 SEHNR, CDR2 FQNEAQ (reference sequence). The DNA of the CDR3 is TGTTCCAGCAGCCCAGAACCTGGTTTTCAAGAGACCCAGTACTTC. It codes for CSSSPEPGFQETQYF.

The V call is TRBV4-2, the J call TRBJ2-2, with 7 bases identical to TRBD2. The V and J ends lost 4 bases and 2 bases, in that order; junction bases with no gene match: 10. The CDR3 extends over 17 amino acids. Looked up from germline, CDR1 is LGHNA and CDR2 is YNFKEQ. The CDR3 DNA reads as TGTGCCAGCAGCCTTCGAACCGGGACTACTAACACCGGGGAGCTGTTTTTT. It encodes CASSLRTGTTNTGELFF.

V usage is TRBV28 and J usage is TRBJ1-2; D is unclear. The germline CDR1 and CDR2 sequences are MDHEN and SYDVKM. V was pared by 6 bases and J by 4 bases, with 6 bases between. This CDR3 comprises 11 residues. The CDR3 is CASSQRYGYTF. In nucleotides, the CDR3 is TGTGCCAGCAGCCAGCGCTATGGCTACACCTTC.

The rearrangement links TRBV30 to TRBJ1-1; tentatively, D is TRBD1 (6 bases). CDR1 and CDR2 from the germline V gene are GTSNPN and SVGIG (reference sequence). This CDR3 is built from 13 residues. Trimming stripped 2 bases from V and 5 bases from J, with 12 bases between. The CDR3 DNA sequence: TGTGCCTGGAGTTTTCTCAGGGGAACTGAAGCTTTCTTT. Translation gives CAWSFLRGTEAFF.

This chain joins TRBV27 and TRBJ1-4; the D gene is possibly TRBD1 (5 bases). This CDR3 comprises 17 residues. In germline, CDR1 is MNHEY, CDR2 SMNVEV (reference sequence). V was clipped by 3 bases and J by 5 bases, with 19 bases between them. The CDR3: CASSFLQKRDSNEKLFF. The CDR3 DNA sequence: TGTGCCAGCAGTTTCCTTCAAAAACGGGACTCCAATGAAAAACTGTTTTTT.

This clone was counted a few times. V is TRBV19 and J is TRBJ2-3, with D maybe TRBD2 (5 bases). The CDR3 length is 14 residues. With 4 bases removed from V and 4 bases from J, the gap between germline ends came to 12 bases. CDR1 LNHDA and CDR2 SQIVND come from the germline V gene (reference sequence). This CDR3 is CASSRLSRADTQYF. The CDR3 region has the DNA TGTGCCAGTAGTAGACTGTCGCGGGCAGATACGCAGTATTTT.

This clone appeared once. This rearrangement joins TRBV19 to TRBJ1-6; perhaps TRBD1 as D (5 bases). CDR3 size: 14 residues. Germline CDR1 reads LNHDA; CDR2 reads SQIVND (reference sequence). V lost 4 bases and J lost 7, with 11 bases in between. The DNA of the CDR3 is TGTGCCAGTAGTACTCAGGGTTCCAATTCACCCCTCCACTTT. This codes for CASSTQGSNSPLHF.

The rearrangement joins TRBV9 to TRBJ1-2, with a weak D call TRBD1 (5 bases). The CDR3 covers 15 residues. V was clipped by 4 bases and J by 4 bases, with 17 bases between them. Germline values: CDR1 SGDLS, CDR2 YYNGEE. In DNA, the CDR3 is TGTGCCAGCAGCCCGGTCGACGGGGGACTCTATGGCTACACCTTC. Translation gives CASSPVDGGLYGYTF.

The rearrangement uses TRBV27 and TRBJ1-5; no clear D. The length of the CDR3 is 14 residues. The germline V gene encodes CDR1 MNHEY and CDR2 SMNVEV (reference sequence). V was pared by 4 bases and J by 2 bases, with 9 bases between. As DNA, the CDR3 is TGTGCCAGCAGTTCCCCGGGAGGCAATCAGCCCCAGCATTTT. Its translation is CASSSPGGNQPQHF.

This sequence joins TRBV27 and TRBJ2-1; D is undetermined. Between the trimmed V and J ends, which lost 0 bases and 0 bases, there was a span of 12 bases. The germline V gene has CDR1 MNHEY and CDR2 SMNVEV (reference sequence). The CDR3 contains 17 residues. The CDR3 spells CASSLSIGWSSYNEQFF. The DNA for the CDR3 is TGTGCCAGCAGTTTATCGATCGGCTGGAGCTCCTACAATGAGCAGTTCTTC.

The CDR3 sequence is CASSRDRGRETQYF. DNA of the CDR3: TGTGCCAGCTCCCGGGACAGGGGAAGGGAGACCCAGTACTTC. V is TRBV18 and J is TRBJ2-5, with 10 bases lining up with TRBD1. CDR1 is KGHSH, CDR2 LQKENI, per germline. J was trimmed by 5 bases and V by 6 bases; bases with no gene match: 6. The CDR3 length is 14 residues.

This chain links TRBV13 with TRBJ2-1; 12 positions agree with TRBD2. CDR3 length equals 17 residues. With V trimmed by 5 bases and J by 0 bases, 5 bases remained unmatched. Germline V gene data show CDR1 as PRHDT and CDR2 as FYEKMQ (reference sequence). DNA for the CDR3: TGTGCCAGCAGCCCTAGCGGGGGGGCCGTCTCCTACAATGAGCAGTTCTTC. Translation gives CASSPSGGAVSYNEQFF.